This TCR beta chain was documented in a study of glioma-infiltrating T cells (TCRdb year 2016). For the study in its entirety: Sequencing of TCR alpha- and beta-chain repertoires was performed on glioma tissue, on non-neoplastic brain tissue, and on matched peripheral blood mononuclear cells. To gauge divergence between tissue and blood T-cell populations, every tissue-infiltrating repertoire was compared against the peripheral blood repertoire from the same patient. Three low-grade glioma patients, roughly eight primary glioblastoma patients, and three non-glioma patients who contributed non-neoplastic brain tissue made up the paired cohort.

Sequences MNHNY (CDR1) and SVGAGI (CDR2) are obtained from the germline V gene (reference sequence). V loses 0 bases, J loses 3 bases, and the germline ends lie 8 bases apart. CDR3 length: 14 amino acids, cysteine to phenylalanine. Just CDR3 DNA is preserved here, 42 bases in frame from base 1. Remarks on this clonotype: Its antigen has not been determined. Nothing much larger sits one base from this clone, and base qualities are not available.

The iRepertoire nested amplicon-rescue multiplex PCR (arm-PCR) platform was used to amplify TCR alpha and beta CDR3 regions from RNA. The input for one-step reverse transcription and amplification was roughly 100-450 ng of either tissue mRNA or PBMC total RNA. Following bead purification, Illumina adapters were added by a secondary multiplex PCR, and libraries between 200 and 400 bp were gel-purified. The libraries contained internal 6-nucleotide barcodes that were used for demultiplexing. Sequencing of libraries was performed on an Illumina MiSeq with 2x220 or 2x250 nucleotide paired-end reads. The source study handled its data this way. Paired reads were merged with FLASH 1.2.11 and aligned to the GRCh37 human genome with BWA-MEM before extracting TRA and TRB reads. V and J assignment used an IMGT-derived reference of cassette sequences and CDR3 motifs that included pseudogenes. Reads were translated in three frames, and productive CDR3s were defined by a C…FGXG motif without stop codons. Unique combinations of V-J cassette pair and CDR3 amino acid sequence were defined as clonotypes. Hamming distance filtering was applied to reads, with thresholds set by the sequence error rate of each sample in mapped regions. TCRdb reprocessing: public reads trimmed at Q25 with fastp, clones called with MiXCR, in-frame beta chains kept. Identical CDR3 protein sequences are pooled into one entry, listed with their most common genes and DNA. These V and J calls derive from TCRdb rather than the authors' analysis. This sample comprises 150,000 or so distinct CDR3 sequences, approximately 40% of them detected only once. The top ten constitute about a fifth of the sample.

Broad study findings and their caveats: The group comparisons were based on small numbers of patients: three non-neoplastic, three low-grade glioma and roughly eight glioblastoma patients. Very few CDR3 sequences were shared between tissue and blood, attributed to high CDR3 diversity and limited sampling. VJ-independent divergence between tissue and blood was below expectation in non-neoplastic patients but above expectation in all gliomas, especially low-grade gliomas.

Sequencing input: glioma tissue, nonneoplastic brain tissue, or PBMCs (not recorded which). Recombination linked TRBV6-6 to TRBJ1-2; the D region possibly corresponds to TRBD1 (5 bases align). This TCR was sampled from a human donor with low-grade glioma or glioblastoma, undergoing nonglioma brain surgery, or in good health (not recorded which). The CDR3 here reads CASSYSWGDYGYTF. The bases read TGTGCCAGCAGTTACTCTTGGGGGGACTATGGCTACACCTTC.